These 29 T cell receptor beta chains were all obtained from the same sample, sequenced in a study of T cell changes during pregnancy in multiple sclerosis. Profiling relied on immunoSEQ multiplex PCR, and the TCRdb table lists in-frame clones only, not all of them. The sample contains tens of thousands of clones, around 90% of which appear only once. The sample here was peripheral blood, taken in the first trimester of pregnancy. These receptors were taken from a female donor in good health, enrolled as a control in a pregnancy study.

This chain uses TRBV27 with TRBJ2-2; the match to TRBD1 covers 7 bases. The CDR3 is 17 amino acids. V was clipped by 8 bases and J by 4 bases; unmatched bases: 16. CDR1 and CDR2 (germline): MNHEY, SMNVEV (reference sequence). The CDR3 DNA reads as TGTGCCAGCGGGAGACAGGGTGATGACCTAGGCACCGGGGAGCTGTTTTTT. Protein: CASGRQGDDLGTGELFF.

The chain uses TRBV6-6 and TRBJ1-2; D not certain. Trimming shortened V by 7 bases and J by 0 bases, and 9 bases separated the two germline ends. CDR1 is MNHNY, CDR2 SVGAGI, per germline (reference sequence). The length of the CDR3 is 13 residues. DNA of the CDR3: TGTGCCAGCACCACAATATCTAACTATGGCTACACCTTC. Protein product: CASTTISNYGYTF.

The chain has TRBV7-9 and TRBJ1-3; 8 positions match TRBD1. Germline V gene lookup returns CDR1 SEHNR and CDR2 FQNEAQ (reference sequence). Trimming removed 5 bases from V and 3 bases from J; junction bases left unmatched: 9. This CDR3 is built from 16 residues. CDR3 amino acids: CASSPGSGGSGNTIYF. The CDR3 bases are TGTGCCAGCAGCCCCGGCTCAGGGGGCAGTGGAAACACCATATATTTT.

The rearrangement joins TRBV13 to TRBJ2-7; TRBD1 matches at 9 bases. The V gene's germline CDR1 is PRHDT and CDR2 FYEKMQ (reference sequence). The V gene end was trimmed by 1 base and the J gene end by 1 base; junction bases not matched to a gene: 5. The CDR3 is 16 amino acids. The CDR3 nucleotides are TGTGCCAGCAGCTTAGAAACAGGGGGCGGGTCCTACGAGCAGTACTTC. As protein: CASSLETGGGSYEQYF.

CDR3 DNA sequence: TGTGCCAGCAGCGTCGGAGGAGCCGCCTACGAGCAGTACTTC. Protein: CASSVGGAAYEQYF. The genes are TRBV11-3 and TRBJ2-7; D is possibly TRBD2 (5 bases). CDR3 length: 14 amino acids. Trimming removed 5 bases at V and 2 bases at J, with 13 bases between. The germline V gene has CDR1 SGHNT and CDR2 YENEEA.

Turning to this clone: Other nucleotide sequences from this sample produce the same CDR3. This chain's CDR3 is CASSEDSSGANVLTF. Here the CDR3 DNA reads TGTGCCAGCAGTGAGGACAGCTCTGGGGCCAACGTCCTGACTTTC. This chain links TRBV6-1 with TRBJ2-6; a weak D match, TRBD1 (6 bases). Trimming took off 3 bases at V and 0 bases at J, with 6 bases between the two ends. This CDR3 has 15 amino acids. Germline V gives CDR1 MNHNS, CDR2 SASEGT.

This clone showed up just once. The V gene is TRBV11-3, the J gene TRBJ2-1, with 7 bases fitting TRBD1. The ends lost 4 bases at V and 7 bases at J; junction bases unmatched: 13. The CDR3 is 16 amino acids. Germline CDR1 reads SGHNT; CDR2 reads YENEEA. The CDR3 here is CASSSLLPTDRNEQFF. CDR3 nucleotide sequence: TGTGCCAGCAGCTCCCTTTTGCCAACGGACAGGAATGAGCAGTTCTTC.

V and J are TRBV10-3 and TRBJ1-1; D gene ambiguous. The CDR3 sequence is 13 residues long. Per the germline V gene, CDR1 is ENHRY and CDR2 is SYGVKD. Trimming stripped 0 bases from V and 1 base from J, with 3 bases between. DNA for the CDR3: TGTGCCATCAGTGAGTCCCAGAACACTGAAGCTTTCTTT. Translating it yields CAISESQNTEAFF.

The chain employs TRBV18 and TRBJ1-5; D gene ambiguous. Germline values: CDR1 KGHSH, CDR2 LQKENI. Trimming stripped 4 bases from V and 9 bases from J, with 13 bases between. CDR3 size: 13 residues. The DNA of the CDR3 is TGTGCCAGCTCACTAAATCCCCGGTGGCCCCAGCATTTT. Translation: CASSLNPRWPQHF. Supplemented by reference TRBV18 and TRBJ1-5, the full variable domain reads NAGVMQNPRHLVRRRGQEARLRCSPMKGHSHVYWYRQLPEEGLKFMVYLQKENIIDESGMPKERFSAEFPKEGPSILRIQQVVRGDSAAYFCASSLNPRWPQHFGDGTRLSIL.

The chain uses TRBV30 and TRBJ1-6; a weak D match, TRBD1 (5 bases). The CDR3 totals 19 residues. Trimming took 5 bases from V and 1 from J, leaving 24 bases between them. The germline CDR1 and CDR2 sequences are GTSNPN and SVGIG (reference sequence). This CDR3 reads CAWAGTVPELGSYNSPLHF. The CDR3 nucleotides read TGTGCCTGGGCGGGGACGGTTCCAGAGCTAGGTTCCTATAATTCACCCCTCCACTTT.

The J gene is TRBJ1-1, the V gene TRBV11-1, with TRBD1 matching over 10 bases. Germline V gene data show CDR1 as SGHAT and CDR2 as FQDESV (reference sequence). CDR3 size: 16 residues. V dropped 4 bases and J dropped 4; count of bases not matched to a gene: 9. The CDR3, as DNA: TGTGCCAGCAGCTCCCGGGACAGGGGACGGAGCACTGAAGCTTTCTTT. Protein: CASSSRDRGRSTEAFF.

The rearrangement links TRBV5-1 to TRBJ2-7; 7 bases line up with TRBD2. CDR1 is SGHRS, CDR2 YFSETQ, per germline. V was pared by 4 bases and J by 2 bases, with 6 bases of the junction left unmatched. The CDR3 totals 14 residues. In DNA form, the CDR3 reads TGCGCCAGCAGCGGGAGCGGGACCGCCTACGAGCAGTACTTC. Translated: CASSGSGTAYEQYF.

The V and J genes are TRBV7-8 and TRBJ2-7; D uncertain. This CDR3 region has 13 residues. CDR1 is SGHVS, CDR2 FQNEAQ, per germline. Trimming pared 1 base from V and 11 bases from J, leaving 15 bases between. The CDR3 sequence: CASSLGSREEKYF. The CDR3 nucleotides read TGTGCCAGCAGCTTAGGATCCAGAGAGGAGAAGTACTTC.

The chain is built from TRBV9 and TRBJ1-1; D possibly corresponds to TRBD1 (6 bases). The CDR3 sequence is 15 residues long. The V and J ends lost 4 bases and 1 base respectively, with 14 bases between them. Germline V gene lookup returns CDR1 SGDLS and CDR2 YYNGEE. DNA of the CDR3: TGTGCCAGCAGCCCTTCGGACAGCCCGAACACTGAAGCTTTCTTT. Protein: CASSPSDSPNTEAFF. Combining the CDR3 with reference TRBV9 and TRBJ1-1 gives the whole variable domain DSGVTQTPKHLITATGQRVTLRCSPRSGDLSVYWYQQSLDQGLQFLIQYYNGEERAKGNILERFSAQQFPDLHSELNLSSLELGDSALYFCASSPSDSPNTEAFFGQGTRLTVV.

The rearrangement links TRBV19 to TRBJ1-5; possibly TRBD1 for D (5 bases). Trimming removed 2 bases from V and 2 bases from J, with 10 bases in between. CDR1 is LNHDA and CDR2 is SQIVND in the germline V gene (reference sequence). This CDR3 comprises 15 residues. This chain's CDR3 is CASSIKSRGNQPQHF. The CDR3 DNA follows: TGTGCCAGTAGTATAAAGAGCAGGGGCAATCAGCCCCAGCATTTT.

This chain's CDR3 is CASSLDRNTEAFF. The CDR3 region has the DNA TGCGCCAGCAGCTTGGACAGGAACACTGAAGCTTTCTTT. The J gene is TRBJ1-1, the V gene TRBV5-1; no clear D gene. Between the trimmed V and J ends, which lost 0 bases and 1 base, there was a span of 4 bases. Germline CDR1 reads SGHRS; CDR2 reads YFSETQ. The CDR3 has 13 amino acids.

The chain recombines TRBV6-4 with TRBJ2-3; 9 nucleotides line up with TRBD1. From germline, CDR1 is MRHNA and CDR2 SNTAGT. Germline trimming cut 0 bases from V and 3 bases from J; bases unmatched to any gene: 4. This CDR3 spans 16 amino acids. This CDR3 reads CASSDSGGQGTDTQYF. In nucleotides, the CDR3 is TGTGCCAGCAGTGACTCAGGGGGACAGGGAACAGATACGCAGTATTTT.

V usage is TRBV6-5 and J usage is TRBJ1-3; the D gene is possibly TRBD1 (5 bases). This CDR3 region has 14 residues. Trimming pared 7 bases from V and 1 base from J, leaving 11 bases between. Looked up from germline, CDR1 is MNHEY and CDR2 is SVGAGI. The DNA for the CDR3 is TGTGCCAGCACCCCCGGGGGTTCTGGAAACACCATATATTTT. Protein product: CASTPGGSGNTIYF.

This chain uses TRBV5-8 with TRBJ2-2; 8 nucleotides match TRBD1. The V gene end was trimmed by 4 bases and the J gene end by 4 bases; junction bases not matched to a gene: 3. The germline V gene has CDR1 SGHTS and CDR2 YDEGEE. The CDR3 length is 14 residues. DNA for the CDR3: TGTGCCAGCAGCGGACAGGGAGTCACCGGGGAGCTGTTTTTT. This sequence encodes CASSGQGVTGELFF.

CDR3 nucleotide sequence: TGTGCCAGCACCTCAAGCGTCCGGGCGAACACCGGGGAGCTGTTTTTT. It translates to CASTSSVRANTGELFF. The chain employs TRBV6-6 and TRBJ2-2; no definite D call. V shed 7 bases and J shed 0 bases, with 15 bases lying between them. Per the germline V gene, CDR1 is MNHNY and CDR2 is SVGAGI (reference sequence). The CDR3 is 16 residues long.

The V and J genes are TRBV5-1 and TRBJ2-5; TRBD2 matches at 8 bases. Trimming removed 4 bases from V and 4 bases from J; junction bases left unmatched: 6. This CDR3 has 14 residues. Germline V gene lookup returns CDR1 SGHRS and CDR2 YFSETQ. This CDR3 is CASSPGGNPETQYF. The DNA of the CDR3 is TGCGCCAGCAGCCCGGGGGGGAATCCAGAGACCCAGTACTTC. Looking up the rest from reference TRBV5-1 and TRBJ2-5 gives the full variable domain: KAGVTQTPRYLIKTRGQQVTLSCSPISGHRSVSWYQQTPGQGLQFLFEYFSETQRNKGNFPGRFSGRQFSNSRSEMNVSTLELGDSALYLCASSPGGNPETQYFGPGTRLLVL.

The chain combines TRBV7-8 with TRBJ2-5, with 9 bases that match TRBD2. V was clipped by 2 bases and J by 7 bases; unmatched bases: 11. Germline V gene data show CDR1 as SGHVS and CDR2 as FQNEAQ. This CDR3 has 16 amino acids. The CDR3 nucleotides are TGTGCCAGCAGCTTAACAGATGCGGGAGGGTCAAGGACCCAGTACTTC. It yields the protein CASSLTDAGGSRTQYF.

This chain uses TRBV4-3 with TRBJ1-2, with TRBD1 identical over 7 bases. The CDR3 is made up of 16 amino acids. Per the germline V gene, CDR1 is LGHNA and CDR2 is YSLEER. After removal of 0 bases from V and 5 bases from J, the junction contained 9 bases not matched to a gene. The CDR3 loop is CASSQDLNRGEYGYTF. The DNA for the CDR3 is TGCGCCAGCAGCCAAGATCTTAACAGGGGTGAATATGGCTACACCTTC.

This clone is a singleton in its sample. The V gene is TRBV5-6, the J gene TRBJ2-1; possibly TRBD1 for D (5 bases). The V gene's germline CDR1 is SGHDT and CDR2 YYEEEE. The length of the CDR3 is 15 residues. The germline V and J ends were trimmed by 0 bases and 2 bases, with 9 bases remaining between them. CDR3 sequence (DNA): TGTGCCAGCAGCTTGGAGGGGCTCGCCTACAATGAGCAGTTCTTC. This gives the protein CASSLEGLAYNEQFF.

The chain couples TRBV9 to TRBJ2-6; 10 nucleotides agree with TRBD1. V was clipped by 4 bases and J by 0 bases; unmatched bases: 10. The CDR3 contains 19 residues. Looked up from germline, CDR1 is SGDLS and CDR2 is YYNGEE. The CDR3 loop reads CASSPDPGTGASGANVLTF. The CDR3 DNA reads TGTGCCAGCAGCCCCGATCCCGGGACAGGGGCCTCTGGGGCCAACGTCCTGACTTTC.

The gene calls are TRBV5-6 and TRBJ2-7, with 9 bases lining up with TRBD1. The CDR3 loop spans 14 amino acids. Germline CDR1 SGHDT, CDR2 YYEEEE. V shed 3 bases, J shed 7 bases, and the junction held 8 bases outside the gene matches. CDR3: CASSSDRGLREQYF. Here the CDR3 DNA reads TGTGCCAGCAGCTCGGACAGGGGCCTACGGGAGCAGTACTTC.

This clone was seen once. This chain uses TRBV19 with TRBJ2-5, with TRBD2 identical over 10 bases. V was clipped by 1 base and J by 5 bases; unmatched bases: 10. Germline V lookup: CDR1 LNHDA, CDR2 SQIVND (reference sequence). This CDR3 region has 17 residues. The CDR3 region has the DNA TGTGCCAGTAGTATAGGGGGGAGCGGGAGGGCACGGGAGACCCAGTACTTC. It translates to CASSIGGSGRARETQYF.

The table lists this clone with a few counts. CDR3 loop: CASSPTGTAEAFF. In nucleotides, the CDR3 is TGTGCCAGCTCACCAACTGGGACAGCCGAAGCTTTCTTT. The chain uses TRBV18 and TRBJ1-1, with 7 bases identical to TRBD1. Germline loops: CDR1 KGHSH, CDR2 LQKENI. The CDR3 contains 13 residues. With V trimmed by 2 bases and J by 8 bases, 5 bases remained unmatched. The full variable domain, with the rest looked up from reference TRBV18 and TRBJ1-1, is NAGVMQNPRHLVRRRGQEARLRCSPMKGHSHVYWYRQLPEEGLKFMVYLQKENIIDESGMPKERFSAEFPKEGPSILRIQQVVRGDSAAYFCASSPTGTAEAFFGQGTRLTVV.

The chain couples TRBV5-6 to TRBJ2-6, with D tentatively TRBD2 (6 bases). Germline values: CDR1 SGHDT, CDR2 YYEEEE. The CDR3 has 15 residues. V was trimmed by 5 bases and J by 1 base, leaving 10 bases between them. CDR3 in amino acids: CASRTRGSGANVLTF. The CDR3 DNA is TGTGCCAGCAGGACCCGGGGGTCTGGGGCCAACGTCCTGACTTTC.